A single sample is the source of the 28 T cell receptor beta chains below, sequenced in a study of T cell repertoires in cytomegalovirus infection. From the reads, TCRdb called clonotypes with MiXCR, one entry per CDR3 protein. The table includes some 350,000 distinct CDR3 sequences, just under 30% detected once. Antigens for these TCRs are unknown. The source was cultured PBMCs, collected from culture after CMV antigen stimulation. Receptor source: a human donor in good health (CMV status not recorded). Some clones in this sample may be carry-over from other donors' samples.

This clonotype was recorded a few times. This sequence joins TRBV24-1 and TRBJ2-1, with D tentatively TRBD1 (6 bases). V shed 3 bases and J shed 2 bases, with 13 bases lying between them. Looked up from germline, CDR1 is KGHDR and CDR2 is SFDVKD. The CDR3 loop spans 16 amino acids. CDR3 protein: CATSDGTPRAYNEQFF. The CDR3 DNA reads as TGTGCCACCAGTGATGGGACACCGAGGGCCTACAATGAGCAGTTCTTC.

The chain has TRBV9 and TRBJ2-3; a possible D gene is TRBD1 (5 bases). CDR1 and CDR2 from the germline V gene are SGDLS and YYNGEE. V lost 3 bases, J lost 2 bases, and 7 bases lay in between. The CDR3 extends over 13 amino acids. CDR3 in amino acids: CASSGQITDTQYF. The CDR3 bases are TGTGCCAGCAGCGGACAGATCACAGATACGCAGTATTTT.

This clonotype was recorded many times. The DNA of the CDR3 is TGTGCCAGCAGCTCGCTAGCGGGGATTTACGAGCAGTACTTC. Protein sequence: CASSSLAGIYEQYF. The V gene is TRBV11-2, the J gene TRBJ2-7; 9 nucleotides agree with TRBD2. V trimming: 4 bases; J trimming: 4 bases; junction bases outside the gene matches: 5. CDR1 and CDR2 (germline): SGHAT, FQNNGV. The CDR3 has 14 amino acids.

This chain joins TRBV5-4 and TRBJ2-5; D gene unclear. CDR3 length equals 10 residues. From germline, CDR1 is SGHNT and CDR2 YYREEE (reference sequence). Trimming shortened V by 7 bases and J by 4 bases, and 5 bases separated the two germline ends. The CDR3: CASGVETQYF. The CDR3, as DNA: TGTGCCAGCGGAGTAGAGACCCAGTACTTC.

This clonotype was seen a handful of times. The rearrangement uses TRBV12-3 or TRBV12-4 and TRBJ2-3; no firm D call. V lost 6 bases, J lost 1 base, and 8 bases lay in between. The CDR3 extends over 13 amino acids. Written as DNA, the CDR3 is TGTGCCAGCAGGTACGGGCGCACAGATACGCAGTATTTT. Translating gives CASRYGRTDTQYF.

This clonotype was seen a few times. The chain recombines TRBV25-1 with TRBJ2-1, with D perhaps TRBD2 (6 bases). Trimming stripped 5 bases from V and 12 bases from J, with 20 bases between. Germline V gene sequence: CDR1 MGHDK, CDR2 SYGVNS. This CDR3 contains 14 residues. This chain's CDR3 is CASSYQGGYLGQFF. The DNA for the CDR3 is TGTGCCAGCAGTTATCAGGGAGGTTACTTAGGGCAGTTCTTC.

This chain connects TRBV7-9 to TRBJ1-2; no clear D. CDR3 length: 13 residues. Trimming took off 5 bases at V and 2 bases at J, with 9 bases between the two ends. The germline V gene has CDR1 SEHNR and CDR2 FQNEAQ (reference sequence). The CDR3 sequence is CASSNPPNYGYTF. CDR3 coding DNA: TGTGCCAGCAGCAACCCCCCGAACTATGGCTACACCTTC.

This chain links TRBV6-2 or TRBV6-3 with TRBJ1-4; D is unresolved. The V end lost 3 bases, the J end lost 5 bases, and 4 bases lay between the germline ends. The CDR3 runs 12 residues. CDR1 MNHEY and CDR2 SVGEGT come from the germline V gene. DNA for the CDR3: TGTGCCAGCAGTTATCAAAATGAAAAACTGTTTTTT. This encodes CASSYQNEKLFF.

This clonotype was observed once. The V call is TRBV20-1, the J call TRBJ1-2, with D hard to call. Trimming shortened V by 0 bases and J by 8 bases, and 10 bases separated the two germline ends. This CDR3 is 12 amino acids long. Germline values: CDR1 DFQATT, CDR2 SNEGSKA (reference sequence). CDR3 DNA sequence: TGCAGTGCTAGAGATCGAAACGGAGGCTACACCTTC. It encodes CSARDRNGGYTF.

This clonotype was counted only a few times. V usage is TRBV7-2 and J usage is TRBJ2-5; no clear D gene. There are 13 residues in the CDR3. V was trimmed by 2 bases and J by 5 bases, leaving 9 bases between them. Germline CDR1 reads SGHTA; CDR2 reads FQGNSA. CDR3 sequence (DNA): TGTGCCAGCAGCTTATACCAGTTGGAGACCCAGTACTTC. Translation gives CASSLYQLETQYF.

This clonotype showed up just a few times. At one of its ends the junction is not consistent with the germline gene, which may arise from a read error. This chain joins TRBV7-2 and TRBJ2-3; 7 positions match TRBD1. Germline V CDR1 and CDR2: SGHTA, FQGNSA. The CDR3 is 15 residues long. The CDR3 DNA is TGTGCCAGCAGCTTAGCGGGACAGACCACATATACGCAGTATTTT. It specifies CASSLAGQTTYTQYF.

The chain joins TRBV5-4 to TRBJ2-5; D is uncertain. The CDR3 extends over 12 amino acids. The V gene lost 4 bases and the J gene lost 5 bases, with 9 bases spanning the gap. CDR1 and CDR2 (germline): SGHNT, YYREEE (reference sequence). The CDR3 DNA is TGTGCCAGCAGCCATACATTGGAGACCCAGTACTTC. Its protein product is CASSHTLETQYF. Variable domain in full (rest from reference TRBV5-4 and TRBJ2-5): ETGVTQSPTHLIKTRGQQVTLRCSSQSGHNTVSWYQQALGQGPQFIFQYYREEENGRGNFPPRFSGLQFPNYSSELNVNALELDDSALYLCASSHTLETQYFGPGTRLLVL.

The chain carries TRBV6-1 and TRBJ1-1, with D maybe TRBD1 (5 bases). Germline CDR1 reads MNHNS; CDR2 reads SASEGT. This CDR3 spans 12 amino acids. V was trimmed by 7 bases and J by 2 bases, leaving 8 bases between them. The CDR3 protein is CASTRGNTEAFF. CDR3 nucleotides: TGTGCCAGCACGAGGGGAAACACTGAAGCTTTCTTT.

V usage is TRBV20-1 and J usage is TRBJ2-5; a possible D gene is TRBD2 (6 bases). The CDR3 consists of 16 residues. Between the trimmed V and J ends, which lost 6 bases and 1 base, there was a span of 21 bases. Germline V gene data show CDR1 as DFQATT and CDR2 as SNEGSKA (reference sequence). The CDR3 DNA sequence: TGCAGTGCGATATCCTGGGGATCCGGGAGCCAAGAGACCCAGTACTTC. Encoded protein: CSAISWGSGSQETQYF.

The chain carries TRBV2 and TRBJ1-6; TRBD1 might be the D (6 bases). Germline V gene sequence: CDR1 SNHLY, CDR2 FYNNEI. V shed 6 bases and J shed 0 bases, with 21 bases lying between them. There are 19 residues in the CDR3. Written as DNA, the CDR3 is TGTGCCAGCAGGGGGGGGGCAGGCTCTTTCAGCTCCTATAATTCACCCCTCCACTTT. Its translation: CASRGGAGSFSSYNSPLHF.

This clonotype was counted a few times. V and J are TRBV6-5 and TRBJ1-2, with 9 bases fitting TRBD1. Per germline, CDR1 MNHEY and CDR2 SVGAGI. V lost 0 bases, J lost 3 bases, and 2 bases stayed unmatched. CDR3 length: 15 residues. The CDR3: CASSYSDRGDYGYTF. The DNA for the CDR3 is TGTGCCAGCAGTTACTCGGACAGGGGTGACTATGGCTACACCTTC.

This clonotype appeared a few times. V usage is TRBV19 and J usage is TRBJ1-3; D ambiguous. Germline V lookup: CDR1 LNHDA, CDR2 SQIVND (reference sequence). This CDR3 contains 14 residues. V lost 4 bases to trimming and J lost 3 bases, with 10 bases between them. DNA of the CDR3: TGTGCCAGTAGTACCGTTGGATTTGGAAACACCATATATTTT. Encoded protein: CASSTVGFGNTIYF. The whole variable domain, remainder taken from reference TRBV19 and TRBJ1-3, is DGGITQSPKYLFRKEGQNVTLSCEQNLNHDAMYWYRQDPGQGLRLIYYSQIVNDFQKGDIAEGYSVSREKKESFPLTVTSAQKNPTAFYLCASSTVGFGNTIYFGEGSWLTVV.

The chain has TRBV4-2 and TRBJ1-2; D may be TRBD1 (5 bases). The V end lost 4 bases, the J end lost 3 bases, and 21 bases lay between the germline ends. Looked up from germline, CDR1 is LGHNA and CDR2 is YNFKEQ. CDR3 length equals 17 residues. For the CDR3, the DNA is TGTGCCAGCAGCCCTGACCCCGGGGCTATGGTCGACTATGGCTACACCTTC. Residues: CASSPDPGAMVDYGYTF.

This clonotype was recorded a few times. This chain uses TRBV7-4 with TRBJ1-1; D not certain. The CDR3 totals 15 residues. Germline lookup yields CDR1 SGHVT and CDR2 SQSDAQ. V was shortened by 4 bases and J by 2 bases, with 14 bases between the two germline ends. DNA for the CDR3: TGTGCCAGCAGCTCTAGTGAGGGTTTAAACACTGAAGCTTTCTTT. It codes for CASSSSEGLNTEAFF.

V gene TRBV6-8 combines with J gene TRBJ2-5, with TRBD1 identical over 7 bases. CDR3 size: 14 residues. Germline CDR1 reads MNHGY; CDR2 reads SAAAGT. The V and J ends lost 2 bases and 5 bases, in that order; junction bases with no gene match: 5. CDR3 DNA: TGTGCCAGCAGTTACGGCAGGGGGATGGAGACCCAGTACTTC. Its protein product is CASSYGRGMETQYF.

The chain links TRBV6-1 to TRBJ1-5; the D gene is possibly TRBD1 (6 bases). CDR1 and CDR2 from the germline V gene are MNHNS and SASEGT. The CDR3 has 16 amino acids. V dropped 5 bases and J dropped 2 bases, with 16 bases sitting between them. CDR3 DNA: TGTGCCAGCAGTTTCCTTAACAGGGATGGCAATCAGCCCCAGCATTTT. Its protein product is CASSFLNRDGNQPQHF.

This clonotype qualifies as large. The chain combines TRBV7-2 with TRBJ1-1; perhaps TRBD1 as D (6 bases). Trimming removed 4 bases at V and 1 base at J, with 13 bases between. Germline V gene data show CDR1 as SGHTA and CDR2 as FQGNSA. This CDR3 has 15 residues. The CDR3 sequence is CASSSADSQNTEAFF. The CDR3 DNA reads TGTGCCAGCAGCTCGGCGGACAGCCAGAACACTGAAGCTTTCTTT.

V gene TRBV12-3 or TRBV12-4 combines with J gene TRBJ1-1, with D unclear. V was trimmed by 3 bases and J by 0 bases, leaving 11 bases between them. CDR3 length: 15 residues. The CDR3 DNA is TGTGCCAGCAGTTTTCGACGGGCGGTGAACACTGAAGCTTTCTTT. It yields the protein CASSFRRAVNTEAFF.

This clonotype has ten or more counts. The V and J genes are TRBV7-2 and TRBJ2-1; possibly TRBD1 for D (6 bases). V was cut by 5 bases and J by 5 bases, with 22 bases left in between. The CDR3 covers 17 residues. Germline V gene lookup returns CDR1 SGHTA and CDR2 FQGNSA. CDR3 amino acids: CASSRRWDKTTNNEQFF. The CDR3 DNA reads TGTGCCAGCAGCCGACGATGGGACAAGACAACGAACAATGAGCAGTTCTTC.

The chain links TRBV27 to TRBJ1-5, with 9 bases identical to TRBD1. V gave up 6 bases and J gave up 6 bases; unmatched junction bases: 6. CDR3 length: 14 residues. Per the germline V gene, CDR1 is MNHEY and CDR2 is SMNVEV (reference sequence). The CDR3 sequence: CASSHRGPLQPQHF. CDR3 nucleotides: TGTGCCAGCAGCCACAGGGGGCCGCTTCAGCCCCAGCATTTT.

In its sample, this clonotype was seen a few times. The genes are TRBV10-3 and TRBJ1-1; no clear D gene. The CDR3 loop spans 12 amino acids. Trimming stripped 8 bases from V and 1 base from J, with 8 bases between. Germline V CDR1 and CDR2: ENHRY, SYGVKD. CDR3 bases: TGTGCCATCTCTGAGGGGAACACTGAAGCTTTCTTT. Its translation is CAISEGNTEAFF.

The rearrangement joins TRBV29-1 to TRBJ2-7, with D perhaps TRBD2 (5 bases). Trimming stripped 3 bases from V and 5 bases from J, with 11 bases between. Germline V CDR1 and CDR2: SQVTM, ANQGSEA. The CDR3 is 12 amino acids. The CDR3 sequence is CSVDGVSDEQYF. Here the CDR3 DNA reads TGCAGCGTTGACGGGGTCTCGGACGAGCAGTACTTC.

The sample holds many counts of this clonotype. V is TRBV20-1 and J is TRBJ2-4; maybe TRBD1 (6 bases). Trimming stripped 5 bases from V and 0 bases from J, with 14 bases between. This CDR3 is 15 amino acids long. Germline CDR1 is DFQATT and CDR2 is SNEGSKA (reference sequence). The CDR3 sequence: CSASPGELAKNIQYF. CDR3 in DNA: TGCAGTGCTTCACCAGGGGAATTAGCCAAAAACATTCAGTACTTC.